One sample yielded the 15 T cell receptor beta chains listed below, sequenced in a study of T cell responses to AZD1222 COVID-19 vaccine. The table came from immunoSEQ multiplex PCR; TCRdb's copy has only in-frame clones and leaves some out. This sample yields 100,000 or so clones, of which around 87% are seen a single time; 4% to 4.5% belongs to the top ten. The sample in question was peripheral blood, obtained on day 0 of MenACWY control vaccination. The receptors here all came from an adult in good health.

The V and J genes are TRBV19 and TRBJ1-3; no definite D call. The length of the CDR3 is 14 residues. Germline CDR1 and CDR2: LNHDA and SQIVND (reference sequence). V lost 2 bases, J lost 0 bases, and 5 bases lay in between. The DNA of the CDR3 is TGTGCCAGTAGTATACCGTCCTCTGGAAACACCATATATTTT. Translated: CASSIPSSGNTIYF.

The chain employs TRBV5-8 and TRBJ1-3; possibly TRBD1 for D (5 bases). This CDR3 is built from 13 residues. V gave up 6 bases and J gave up 3 bases, with 10 bases separating them. CDR1 and CDR2 from the germline V gene are SGHTS and YDEGEE. Here the CDR3 reads CASTRTSGNTIYF. In DNA, the CDR3 is TGTGCCAGCACCAGGACAAGTGGAAACACCATATATTTT.

The chain carries TRBV18 and TRBJ1-2, with a tentative D call TRBD1 (5 bases). The CDR3 runs 15 residues. Germline CDR1 and CDR2: KGHSH and LQKENI. V was pared by 3 bases and J by 8 bases, with 19 bases between. The CDR3 DNA follows: TGTGCCAGCTCACCGACCAGGGAAGGGCAAGAGGGCTACACCTTC. This sequence encodes CASSPTREGQEGYTF.

This chain links TRBV4-3 with TRBJ2-1; the D gene could be TRBD1 or TRBD2 (5 bases each). CDR1 is LGHNA and CDR2 is YSLEER in the germline V gene. The CDR3 is 18 amino acids. The V and J ends lost 1 base and 2 bases respectively, with 18 bases between them. DNA for the CDR3: TGCGCCAGCAGCCAAGGAGGAGGCCGGGGCCTAACCTACAATGAGCAGTTCTTC. Encoded protein: CASSQGGGRGLTYNEQFF.

The chain recombines TRBV5-1 with TRBJ2-7; maybe TRBD1 (6 bases). Trimming cost V 4 bases and J 3 bases, with 20 bases left between them. CDR3 length: 16 amino acids. The V gene's germline CDR1 is SGHRS and CDR2 YFSETQ. In DNA, the CDR3 is TGCGCCAGCAGCCCTAAGAGGGGGACGGATTTCTACGAGCAGTACTTC. Protein sequence: CASSPKRGTDFYEQYF.

The chain links TRBV5-4 to TRBJ2-3; weak D call: TRBD1 (6 bases). The V gene lost 4 bases and the J gene lost 6 bases, with 18 bases spanning the gap. This CDR3 comprises 15 residues. Germline V gives CDR1 SGHNT, CDR2 YYREEE (reference sequence). The CDR3 bases are TGTGCCAGCAGCGCGACAGGCCAACAAACGGATACGCAGTATTTT. Encoded protein: CASSATGQQTDTQYF. Supplemented by reference TRBV5-4 and TRBJ2-3, the full variable domain reads ETGVTQSPTHLIKTRGQQVTLRCSSQSGHNTVSWYQQALGQGPQFIFQYYREEENGRGNFPPRFSGLQFPNYSSELNVNALELDDSALYLCASSATGQQTDTQYFGPGTRLTVL.

The rearrangement uses TRBV7-9 and TRBJ2-6; the D is unclear. Germline V gene sequence: CDR1 SEHNR, CDR2 FQNEAQ (reference sequence). Trimming took 9 bases from V and 0 from J, leaving 12 bases between them. The CDR3 spans 15 residues. The CDR3 here is CARDGISSGANVLTF. The CDR3 nucleotides are TGTGCCAGGGACGGAATAAGCTCTGGGGCCAACGTCCTGACTTTC.

This clone was counted a few times. V gene TRBV7-3 combines with J gene TRBJ1-6; D gene uncertain. V was cut by 1 base and J by 5 bases, with 12 bases left in between. From germline, CDR1 is SGHTA and CDR2 FQGTGA. The CDR3 is made up of 16 amino acids. CDR3 amino acids: CASSLRPVRDNSPLHF. The DNA for the CDR3 is TGTGCCAGCAGCTTAAGGCCCGTCCGAGATAATTCACCCCTCCACTTT.

The V call is TRBV5-4, the J call TRBJ2-7, with 14 bases fitting TRBD2. The V gene's germline CDR1 is SGHNT and CDR2 YYREEE (reference sequence). V lost 4 bases to trimming and J lost 4 bases; unmatched junction nucleotides: 1. The CDR3 runs 14 residues. CDR3 in amino acids: CASSRLAGGYEQYF. The DNA of the CDR3 is TGTGCCAGCAGCCGACTAGCGGGAGGGTACGAGCAGTACTTC.

The chain carries TRBV12-3 or TRBV12-4 and TRBJ1-5, with D hard to call. The CDR3 length is 13 residues. Between the trimmed V and J ends, which lost 1 base and 7 bases, there was a span of 8 bases. CDR3 sequence reads: CASSLGMGQPQHF. The CDR3 nucleotides are TGTGCCAGCAGTTTAGGGATGGGCCAGCCCCAGCATTTT.

Written as DNA, the CDR3 is TGTGCCAGCTCACCACAGGACATGTGGGGAGGGGAGACCCAGTACTTC. This encodes CASSPQDMWGGETQYF. The chain has TRBV18 and TRBJ2-5; TRBD2 matches at 7 bases. There are 16 residues in the CDR3. The ends lost 1 base at V and 5 bases at J; junction bases unmatched: 10. Germline lookup yields CDR1 KGHSH and CDR2 LQKENI.

This chain links TRBV27 with TRBJ2-7; the match to TRBD1 covers 10 bases. The germline CDR1 and CDR2 sequences are MNHEY and SMNVEV (reference sequence). Germline trimming cut 0 bases from V and 6 bases from J; bases unmatched to any gene: 5. This CDR3 comprises 15 residues. The CDR3 DNA reads as TGTGCCAGCAGTTTATCAGGGGACAGGGGTGGCGAGCAGTACTTC. This translates into CASSLSGDRGGEQYF.

The J gene is TRBJ2-2, the V gene TRBV3-1 (or the pseudogene TRBV3-2); 9 bases line up with TRBD2. CDR3 length: 18 residues. V lost 3 bases, J lost 4 bases, and 12 bases stayed unmatched. In germline, CDR1 is LGHDT, CDR2 YNNKEL (reference sequence). This CDR3 is CASSQGGLAGYGTGELFF. DNA for the CDR3: TGTGCCAGCAGCCAGGGGGGGCTAGCGGGATATGGCACCGGGGAGCTGTTTTTT.

V usage is TRBV2 and J usage is TRBJ2-2; D call uncertain. This CDR3 comprises 13 residues. V lost 7 bases, J lost 1 base, and 7 bases lay in between. Germline CDR1 reads SNHLY; CDR2 reads FYNNEI. In nucleotides, the CDR3 is TGTGCCAGCAAGGACGGGAACACCGGGGAGCTGTTTTTT. Its protein is CASKDGNTGELFF. The whole variable domain, filled in from reference TRBV2 and TRBJ2-2, reads EPEVTQTPSHQVTQMGQEVILRCVPISNHLYFYWYRQILGQKVEFLVSFYNNEISEKSEIFDDQFSVERPDGSNFTLKIRSTKLEDSAMYFCASKDGNTGELFFGEGSRLTVL.

V usage is TRBV25-1 and J usage is TRBJ1-1, with D maybe TRBD1 (5 bases). Trimming took off 11 bases at V and 3 bases at J, with 13 bases between the two ends. CDR3 length: 12 amino acids. The germline gives CDR1 MGHDK, CDR2 SYGVNS. In DNA form, the CDR3 reads TGTGCCTCAGGGTTTCAGTACACTGAAGCTTTCTTT. The encoded protein is CASGFQYTEAFF.